Below, 32 T cell receptor beta chains from the same sample are listed, as sequenced in a study of technical replicates of blood from a handful of donors (dated by TCRdb to about 2017). Libraries came from the immunoSEQ multiplex PCR assay. In its TCRdb copy, this immuneACCESS table keeps in-frame sequences only and misses some clones. Where compared with another copy, unresolved V genes explain less than half of these, and the others have no known cause. For this sample the table gives fewer than 90,000 clones, of which 94% were detected only once. More than 0.2% of the sample is held by the ten biggest clonotypes. Material: T cells isolated from PBMCs. The receptors originated from a human donor in good health.

This chain joins TRBV2 and TRBJ1-4; 9 bases are a match to TRBD1. Trimming at V came to 8 bases and at J to 8 bases, leaving 12 bases not matched to a gene. The CDR3 spans 15 residues. Germline-derived CDR1 and CDR2 are SNHLY and FYNNEI. This CDR3 reads CASCWTGALGEKLFF. CDR3 coding DNA: TGTGCCAGCTGCTGGACAGGGGCCCTAGGGGAAAAACTGTTTTTT. Full variable domain (missing parts from reference TRBV2 and TRBJ1-4): EPEVTQTPSHQVTQMGQEVILRCVPISNHLYFYWYRQILGQKVEFLVSFYNNEISEKSEIFDDQFSVERPDGSNFTLKIRSTKLEDSAMYFCASCWTGALGEKLFFGSGTQLSVL.

The chain couples TRBV2 to TRBJ2-7; TRBD2 matches at 7 bases. The V segment lost 9 bases and the J segment 3 bases; nucleotides outside the gene matches: 11. The CDR3 spans 14 residues. The germline gives CDR1 SNHLY, CDR2 FYNNEI. CDR3 bases: TGTGCCAGTCTCCAGGGCGGGGGTCTCTACGAGCAGTACTTC. Encoded protein: CASLQGGGLYEQYF. The whole variable domain, filled in from reference TRBV2 and TRBJ2-7, reads EPEVTQTPSHQVTQMGQEVILRCVPISNHLYFYWYRQILGQKVEFLVSFYNNEISEKSEIFDDQFSVERPDGSNFTLKIRSTKLEDSAMYFCASLQGGGLYEQYFGPGTRLTVT.

The rearrangement links TRBV28 to TRBJ1-1; D remains unclear. The V gene lost 11 bases and the J gene lost 1 base, with 11 bases spanning the gap. The CDR3 has 12 residues. Per germline, CDR1 MDHEN and CDR2 SYDVKM. The CDR3 region has the DNA TGTGCCTCGGAGGACCCGAACACTGAAGCTTTCTTT. It translates to CASEDPNTEAFF.

The chain uses TRBV2 and TRBJ2-3, with 11 bases matching TRBD2. J gave up 5 bases and V 8 bases, and 9 bases lay outside the gene matches. The CDR3 is 15 amino acids. CDR1 is SNHLY, CDR2 FYNNEI, per germline. The CDR3 is CASPKLAGAVDTQYF. CDR3 DNA sequence: TGTGCCAGCCCCAAACTAGCGGGAGCGGTAGATACGCAGTATTTT.

The chain employs TRBV14 and TRBJ1-2; D might be TRBD1 (5 bases). Per the germline V gene, CDR1 is SGHDN and CDR2 is FVKESK. The V end lost 1 base, the J end lost 5 bases, and 8 bases lay between the germline ends. The CDR3 covers 13 residues. DNA of the CDR3: TGTGCCAGCAGCCAAGGACAGTCTTATGGCTACACCTTC. This encodes CASSQGQSYGYTF. The entire variable domain, with the rest obtained from reference TRBV14 and TRBJ1-2, is as follows: EAGVTQFPSHSVIEKGQTVTLRCDPISGHDNLYWYRRVMGKEIKFLLHFVKESKQDESGMPNNRFLAERTGGTYSTLKVQPAELEDSGVYFCASSQGQSYGYTFGSGTRLTVV.

The table lists this clone with a count of one. The gene calls are TRBV5-1 and TRBJ2-1; D is uncertain. Trimming stripped 0 bases from V and 8 bases from J, with 6 bases between. In germline, CDR1 is SGHRS, CDR2 YFSETQ. The CDR3 runs to 12 residues. The CDR3 nucleotides are TGCGCCAGCAGCTTGGATCGCGATGAGCAGTTCTTC. As protein: CASSLDRDEQFF.

The rearrangement joins TRBV19 to TRBJ1-5; D remains ambiguous. This CDR3 has 14 amino acids. Per germline, CDR1 LNHDA and CDR2 SQIVND (reference sequence). V was cut by 3 bases and J by 2 bases, with 8 bases left in between. The CDR3: CASSIQSGNQPQHF. The CDR3, as DNA: TGTGCCAGTAGTATTCAAAGCGGCAATCAGCCCCAGCATTTT.

CDR3: CASNPGDRGRYEQYF. CDR3 DNA sequence: TGTGCCAGCAACCCCGGGGACAGGGGGCGGTACGAGCAGTACTTC. V is TRBV28 and J is TRBJ2-7; TRBD1 agrees at 12 bases. The junction had 8 bases not matched to a gene; V was cut back by 7 bases and J by 4 bases. Germline CDR1 is MDHEN and CDR2 is SYDVKM. This CDR3 comprises 15 residues.

This clone was seen once. The chain joins TRBV28 to TRBJ2-3, with D tentatively TRBD2 (6 bases). Germline CDR1 is MDHEN and CDR2 is SYDVKM. The CDR3 spans 13 residues. Trimming removed 7 bases from V and 1 base from J, with 9 bases in between. The CDR3, as DNA: TGTGCCAGCACGTCTAGCGGCACAGATACGCAGTATTTT. It translates to CASTSSGTDTQYF.

This chain links TRBV5-6 with TRBJ2-3; TRBD2 matches at 7 bases. This CDR3 region has 16 residues. Germline values: CDR1 SGHDT, CDR2 YYEEEE. V trimming: 4 bases; J trimming: 3 bases; junction bases outside the gene matches: 11. The DNA of the CDR3 is TGTGCCAGCAGCCTGAGCGGGGATGAGGTGACAGATACGCAGTATTTT. The encoded protein is CASSLSGDEVTDTQYF.

The genes are TRBV28 and TRBJ1-2; 10 bases are a match to TRBD1. V lost 6 bases, J lost 7 bases, and 8 bases stayed unmatched. The CDR3 has 14 residues. Germline lookup yields CDR1 MDHEN and CDR2 SYDVKM. The CDR3 region is CASSPDRGPGGYTF. CDR3 sequence (DNA): TGTGCCAGCAGCCCAGACAGGGGGCCTGGTGGCTACACCTTC.

The CDR3 DNA sequence: TGTGCCAGCAGCACCGGACAGGGAGGCACTGAAGCTTTCTTT. Translation gives CASSTGQGGTEAFF. The chain links TRBV9 to TRBJ1-1; 8 positions match TRBD1. The CDR3 contains 14 residues. The germline CDR1 and CDR2 sequences are SGDLS and YYNGEE. V was clipped by 4 bases and J by 4 bases; unmatched bases: 6.

J is TRBJ1-1 and V is TRBV4-1; 8 bases line up with TRBD1. CDR1 MGHRA and CDR2 YSYEKL come from the germline V gene. There are 15 residues in the CDR3. V shed 0 bases, J shed 5 bases, and the junction held 5 bases outside the gene matches. The CDR3 here is CASSQDDRGGTEAFF. DNA of the CDR3: TGCGCCAGCAGCCAAGATGACAGGGGAGGGACTGAAGCTTTCTTT.

This sequence joins TRBV7-2 and TRBJ2-7, with TRBD1 as a possible D gene (6 bases). The CDR3 length is 14 residues. V lost 1 base, J lost 4 bases, and 11 bases lay in between. The germline V gene has CDR1 SGHTA and CDR2 FQGNSA. CDR3 coding DNA: TGTGCCAGCAGCTTAGGGGACACTACATACGAGCAGTACTTC. It is translated as CASSLGDTTYEQYF.

The rearrangement uses TRBV5-1 and TRBJ2-3; tentatively, D is TRBD2 (5 bases). CDR1 is SGHRS and CDR2 is YFSETQ in the germline V gene. The V and J ends lost 2 bases and 6 bases respectively, with 25 bases between them. The CDR3 totals 18 residues. CDR3 bases: TGCGCCAGCAGCTTAAATCCGGACTTCGAGAGTGTCACGGATACGCAGTATTTT. Its protein is CASSLNPDFESVTDTQYF.

The chain couples TRBV5-1 to TRBJ2-1, with D perhaps TRBD2 (5 bases). V dropped 5 bases and J dropped 1 base, with 13 bases sitting between them. The CDR3 has 15 residues. The germline V gene has CDR1 SGHRS and CDR2 YFSETQ. CDR3 DNA: TGCGCCAGCAGTGGCGTTCGGGGTTCCTACAATGAGCAGTTCTTC. This encodes CASSGVRGSYNEQFF.

This chain links TRBV2 with TRBJ2-5, with 8 nucleotides matching TRBD2. The germline CDR1 and CDR2 sequences are SNHLY and FYNNEI. V lost 8 bases to trimming and J lost 5 bases; unmatched junction nucleotides: 4. This CDR3 spans 12 amino acids. This CDR3 reads CASGRGAETQYF. The CDR3 nucleotides are TGTGCCAGCGGGCGGGGGGCCGAGACCCAGTACTTC.

The J gene is TRBJ2-5, the V gene TRBV5-1, with 7 bases that match TRBD2. V trimming: 6 bases; J trimming: 4 bases; junction bases outside the gene matches: 12. There are 15 residues in the CDR3. Germline values: CDR1 SGHRS, CDR2 YFSETQ. CDR3 in amino acids: CASKRSGVLGETQYF. In DNA, the CDR3 is TGCGCCAGCAAGAGAAGCGGGGTGCTGGGAGAGACCCAGTACTTC.

The chain combines TRBV29-1 with TRBJ2-7, with 8 nucleotides matching TRBD2. V trimming: 7 bases; J trimming: 4 bases; junction bases outside the gene matches: 6. Germline V gives CDR1 SQVTM, CDR2 ANQGSEA. The CDR3 sequence is 12 residues long. The CDR3 coding sequence is TGCAGCGCAGACGGGGGGGCTTACGAGCAGTACTTC. This codes for CSADGGAYEQYF.

This chain joins TRBV7-2 and TRBJ2-1; no clear D gene. V gave up 1 base and J gave up 7 bases, with 5 bases separating them. The CDR3 is 12 residues long. Germline CDR1 is SGHTA and CDR2 is FQGNSA. As DNA, the CDR3 is TGTGCCAGCAGCTTAGTCCAGAATGAGCAGTTCTTC. Translating gives CASSLVQNEQFF. The entire variable domain, with the rest obtained from reference TRBV7-2 and TRBJ2-1, is as follows: GAGVSQSPSNKVTEKGKDVELRCDPISGHTALYWYRQSLGQGLEFLIYFQGNSAPDKSGLPSDRFSAERTGGSVSTLTIQRTQQEDSAVYLCASSLVQNEQFFGPGTRLTVL.

This chain connects TRBV5-6 to TRBJ2-7; maybe TRBD2 (5 bases). The V end was cut by 0 bases, the J end by 7 bases, with 11 bases between. Germline V CDR1 and CDR2: SGHDT, YYEEEE. The CDR3 extends over 13 amino acids. CDR3 loop: CASSLVTAVEQYF. The CDR3 nucleotides read TGTGCCAGCAGCTTGGTAACAGCGGTTGAGCAGTACTTC.

The chain has TRBV27 and TRBJ1-5, with D possibly TRBD1 on 6 matching bases. The germline V gene has CDR1 MNHEY and CDR2 SMNVEV (reference sequence). Deletions cut 5 bases from V and 5 bases from J, with 10 bases between. The CDR3 length is 13 residues. Here the CDR3 DNA reads TGTGCCAGCAGTCCTACAGGGTATCAGCCCCAGCATTTT. Translated: CASSPTGYQPQHF.

This clone has only one observation. CDR3: CASSQGQPHTGELFF. The CDR3 coding sequence is TGTGCCAGCAGCCAAGGACAGCCCCACACCGGGGAGCTGTTTTTT. This chain connects TRBV7-7 to TRBJ2-2; possibly TRBD1 for D (6 bases). The CDR3 has 15 amino acids. Germline lookup yields CDR1 SSHAT and CDR2 FNYEAQ (reference sequence). Deletions cut 5 bases from V and 3 bases from J, with 13 bases between.

This chain uses TRBV27 with TRBJ2-3; no definite D call. This CDR3 contains 17 residues. Germline assignment: CDR1 MNHEY and CDR2 SMNVEV (reference sequence). V was shortened by 0 bases and J by 4 bases, with 17 bases between the two germline ends. The CDR3 sequence: CASSLSSKFDTPDTQYF. DNA of the CDR3: TGTGCCAGCAGTTTATCTTCTAAGTTTGACACACCAGATACGCAGTATTTT.

The chain uses TRBV7-9 and TRBJ1-2; D remains ambiguous. V gave up 1 base and J gave up 7 bases, with 7 bases separating them. Germline V gives CDR1 SEHNR, CDR2 FQNEAQ (reference sequence). The CDR3 loop spans 12 amino acids. The CDR3 protein is CASSLGASGYTF. The CDR3 DNA is TGTGCCAGCAGCTTAGGGGCGAGTGGCTACACCTTC. Full variable domain (rest looked up from reference TRBV7-9 and TRBJ1-2): DTGVSQNPRHKITKRGQNVTFRCDPISEHNRLYWYRQTLGQGPEFLTYFQNEAQLEKSRLLSDRFSAERPKGSFSTLEIQRTEQGDSAMYLCASSLGASGYTFGSGTRLTVV.

This clone has more than one count but fewer than ten. This chain uses TRBV30 with TRBJ1-5; TRBD1 agrees at 9 bases. Germline CDR1 reads GTSNPN; CDR2 reads SVGIG (reference sequence). The CDR3 has 13 residues. Unmatched junction bases numbered 1, after V lost 2 bases and J lost 5 bases. CDR3 coding DNA: TGTGCCTGGAGTTGGGACAGGGATCAGCCCCAGCATTTT. As protein: CAWSWDRDQPQHF.

V gene TRBV10-3 combines with J gene TRBJ2-7, with 8 bases that match TRBD1. Trimming at V came to 2 bases and at J to 4 bases, leaving 7 bases not matched to a gene. This CDR3 comprises 15 residues. Germline lookup yields CDR1 ENHRY and CDR2 SYGVKD. The CDR3 spells CAISEPKTGAYEQYF. The CDR3 DNA follows: TGTGCCATCAGTGAGCCAAAGACAGGGGCATACGAGCAGTACTTC.

DNA for the CDR3: TGTGCCAGCAGGCGCCCCGGACAGGGGGGGGGCTACACCTTC. This encodes CASRRPGQGGGYTF. The gene calls are TRBV5-7 and TRBJ1-2, with 10 bases that match TRBD1. TRBV5-7 belongs to the ORF category, with a function that is uncertain. Trimming at V came to 5 bases and at J to 8 bases, leaving 9 bases not matched to a gene. This CDR3 comprises 14 residues.

J is TRBJ2-7 and V is TRBV6-1, with 7 nucleotides matching TRBD2. Germline loops: CDR1 MNHNS, CDR2 SASEGT. After removal of 7 bases from V and 2 bases from J, the junction contained 8 bases not matched to a gene. The CDR3 runs to 14 residues. CDR3: CASTGLGVTYEQYF. The DNA of the CDR3 is TGTGCCAGCACCGGACTAGGCGTAACCTACGAGCAGTACTTC.

This clone was seen a few times. This chain joins TRBV14 and TRBJ2-1, with TRBD2 as a possible D gene (5 bases). V was clipped by 0 bases and J by 12 bases, with 9 bases between them. Germline values: CDR1 SGHDN, CDR2 FVKESK. This CDR3 is 12 amino acids long. DNA for the CDR3: TGTGCCAGCAGCCAAGATAGCGCGGCGCAGTTCTTC. Residues: CASSQDSAAQFF.

The CDR3 DNA sequence: TGTGCCAGCAGCTTAGGCGAATTTGACACCGGGGAGCTGTTTTTT. This sequence encodes CASSLGEFDTGELFF. The chain joins TRBV11-2 to TRBJ2-2; D gene uncertain. V gave up 1 base and J gave up 3 bases, with 9 bases separating them. The germline V gene encodes CDR1 SGHAT and CDR2 FQNNGV. The CDR3 is 15 residues long.

The V call is TRBV6-1, the J call TRBJ1-5, with TRBD1 identical over 7 bases. Per germline, CDR1 MNHNS and CDR2 SASEGT. The CDR3 loop spans 15 amino acids. Trimming removed 6 bases from V and 7 bases from J; junction bases left unmatched: 12. CDR3 DNA sequence: TGTGCCAGCAGCCCGACAGGGCTCACCGGGCAGCCCCAGCATTTT. This gives the protein CASSPTGLTGQPQHF.